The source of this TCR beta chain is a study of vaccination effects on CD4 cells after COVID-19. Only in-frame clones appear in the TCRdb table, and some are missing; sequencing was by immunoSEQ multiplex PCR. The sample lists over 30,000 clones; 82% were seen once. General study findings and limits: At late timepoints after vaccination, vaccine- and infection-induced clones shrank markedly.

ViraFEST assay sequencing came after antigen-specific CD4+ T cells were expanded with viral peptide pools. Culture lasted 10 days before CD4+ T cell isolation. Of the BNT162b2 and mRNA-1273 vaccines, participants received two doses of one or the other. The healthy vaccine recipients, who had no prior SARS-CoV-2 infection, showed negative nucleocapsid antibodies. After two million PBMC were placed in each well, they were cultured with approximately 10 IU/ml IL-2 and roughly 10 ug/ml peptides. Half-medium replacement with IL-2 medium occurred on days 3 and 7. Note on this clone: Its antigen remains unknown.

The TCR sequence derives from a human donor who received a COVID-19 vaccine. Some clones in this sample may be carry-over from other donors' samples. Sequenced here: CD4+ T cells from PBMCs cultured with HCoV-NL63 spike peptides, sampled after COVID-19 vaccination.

The CDR3 reads CASSPRETVETQYF. The DNA for the CDR3 is TGTGCCAGCTCACCACGGGAGACAGTTGAGACCCAGTACTTC. This chain uses TRBV18 with TRBJ2-5; TRBD1 or TRBD2 may be the D gene (5 bases each). V lost 1 base and J 5 bases, leaving 11 bases between the germline ends. CDR3 length: 14 residues. Germline CDR1 is KGHSH and CDR2 is LQKENI.